These T cell receptor beta chains were read from a single sample in a study of T cells after yellow fever vaccination. TCRdb redid the calling of the 5' RACE reads with MiXCR, one entry per CDR3 protein. Among hundreds of thousands of distinct CDR3 sequences, 20% to 25% were seen once, and the ten largest hold about 15%. Sequences were derived from PBMCs, sampled 21 days after the first yellow fever vaccination. The origin of the receptors is a man aged 18 to 29 who received the YFV17D yellow fever vaccine. CDR3s include the opening cysteine and the closing phenylalanine or tryptophan. Each record gives: J gene, V gene, D gene, clone size, CDR3 DNA, CDR3 protein. A D gene is named only where the DNA matches it firmly. Expanded clones are given a class, and other clones once, few, many or no size at all.

>TRBJ2-2|TRBV5-4|-|-
TGTGCCAGCGGGGCGACCACCGGGGAGCTGTTTTTT
CASGATTGELFF
>TRBJ2-1|TRBV24-1|TRBD2|-
TGTGCCACCAGTACAAACGGACTAGCGGGGATCGGGGCCAATGAGCAGTTCTTC
CATSTNGLAGIGANEQFF
>TRBJ2-3|TRBV9|-|-
TGTGCCAGCAGCGTGAGCCCAGACACAGATACGCAGTATTTT
CASSVSPDTDTQYF
>TRBJ1-2|TRBV25-1|TRBD1|few
TGTGCCAGCAGAGGACAGGGCTATGGCTACACCTTC
CASRGQGYGYTF
>TRBJ1-1|TRBV7-9|-|-
TGTGCCAGCAGCTTAGAGGGTCCGGCAGAAGCTTTCTTT
CASSLEGPAEAFF
>TRBJ2-7|TRBV2|-|-
TGTGCCAGCAGTCCAGGTGGCTTCTCCTACGAGCAGTACTTC
CASSPGGFSYEQYF
>TRBJ1-1|TRBV20-1|-|few
TGCAGTGCGTCCTTGGCGGGGATTTTGAACACTGAAGCTTTCTTT
CSASLAGILNTEAFF
>TRBJ2-3|TRBV6-2/TRBV6-3|TRBD2|few
TGTGCCAGCAGTTGGGCGACTAGCGGCACAGATACGCAGTATTTT
CASSWATSGTDTQYF
>TRBJ1-5|TRBV4-1|-|-
TGCGCCAGCAGTCTCGGGGGGATAATGGGTCAGCCCCAGCATTTT
CASSLGGIMGQPQHF
>TRBJ2-2|TRBV5-1|-|-
TGCGCCAGCAGTCTCGGGGGAGCGGTCGGGGAGCTGTTTTTT
CASSLGGAVGELFF
>TRBJ1-4|TRBV20-1|-|few
TGCAGTGCTAGAGATGGAGGACTCTCGAAAAAACTGTTTTTT
CSARDGGLSKKLFF
>TRBJ1-5|TRBV4-1|-|few
TGCGCCAGCAGCCCCTATGCTCAGTCCAATCAGCCCCAGCATTTT
CASSPYAQSNQPQHF
>TRBJ1-1|TRBV13|TRBD1|-
TGTGCCAGCAGCAAGAGACAGGGGGCAAGCACTGAAGCTTTCTTT
CASSKRQGASTEAFF
>TRBJ1-3|TRBV11-2|-|many
TGTGCCAGCAGCTTACACCGCTGGAGCTCTGGAAACACCATATATTTT
CASSLHRWSSGNTIYF
>TRBJ2-3|TRBV18|-|few
TGTGCCAGCTCAGCTGTAAGGGGCCGTAGGGATACGCAGTATTTT
CASSAVRGRRDTQYF
>TRBJ2-7|TRBV4-3|-|-
TGCGCCAGCAGCCAAGATCTTGGGGGCATAGGCTACGAGCAGTACTTC
CASSQDLGGIGYEQYF
>TRBJ2-1|TRBV5-1|TRBD2|few
TGCGCCAGCAGCTTGTGGGCGACTAGCGGTTACAATGAGCAGTTCTTC
CASSLWATSGYNEQFF
>TRBJ2-3|TRBV5-1|-|-
TGCGCCAGCAGCTTGGTGCCGGAGAGCACAGATACGCAGTATTTT
CASSLVPESTDTQYF
>TRBJ1-6|TRBV6-2/TRBV6-3|-|few
TGTGCCAGCAGTTATCGGAGGGCCAATTCACCCCTCCACTTT
CASSYRRANSPLHF
>TRBJ1-4|TRBV29-1|-|-
TGCAGCGTTGAGCGCCGGACAACTAATGAGAAACTGTTTTTT
CSVERRTTNEKLFF
>TRBJ2-3|TRBV2|-|-
TGTGCCAGCAGCAGACAGGGAGGCTATACGCAGTATTTT
CASSRQGGYTQYF
>TRBJ2-3|TRBV6-1|-|few
TGTGCCAGCAGTACAGGGATGGGTGGGGCAGATACGCAGTATTTT
CASSTGMGGADTQYF
>TRBJ1-6|TRBV27|-|-
TGTGCCAGCAGTTCCCGACGCAATTCACCCCTCCACTTT
CASSSRRNSPLHF
>TRBJ1-5|TRBV7-9|TRBD1|few
TGTGCCAGCAGTCCTACAGGGGATCAGCCCCAGCATTTT
CASSPTGDQPQHF
>TRBJ2-1|TRBV10-1|-|-
TGCGCCAGCAGTGACGGCGACGGGGGCCCTTACAATGAGCAGTTCTTC
CASSDGDGGPYNEQFF
>TRBJ2-5|TRBV10-3|-|-
TGTGCCACCCGACCTTCCGGGGACCAAGAGACCCAGTACTTC
CATRPSGDQETQYF
>TRBJ2-2|TRBV6-2/TRBV6-3|-|-
TGTGCCAGCAGTCCGGGGGGCCCTACCCGGGAGCTGTTTTTT
CASSPGGPTRELFF
>TRBJ2-1|TRBV13|TRBD1|many
TGTGCCAGCAGCCGACAGGGGGCCAATGAGCAGTTCTTC
CASSRQGANEQFF
>TRBJ2-5|TRBV19|-|-
TGTGCCAGTAGTATTTGGGCAGGGAAGGGGGAGACCCAGTACTTC
CASSIWAGKGETQYF
>TRBJ1-4|TRBV25-1|-|-
TGTGCCAGCAGTGCATTCAACAGGGCGATGACTAATGAAAAACTGTTTTTT
CASSAFNRAMTNEKLFF
>TRBJ1-4|TRBV10-3|-|few
TGTGCCTCTTCCGGGACGGATAATGAAAAACTGTTTTTT
CASSGTDNEKLFF
>TRBJ1-6|TRBV4-1|-|-
TGCGCCAGCAGCCAAGAAGAGGGCTCACCCCTCCACTTT
CASSQEEGSPLHF
>TRBJ1-1|TRBV27|TRBD1|many
TGTGCCAGCATCGGGACAGCCAGAGAGGCTTTCTTT
CASIGTAREAFF
>TRBJ2-1|TRBV20-1|-|few
TGCAGTGCTAGCTCCTACAATGAGCAGTTCTTC
CSASSYNEQFF
>TRBJ2-5|TRBV14|TRBD2|-
TGTGCCAGCAGCCTGACCGGGGAGGGAGTAGAGACCCAGTACTTC
CASSLTGEGVETQYF
>TRBJ2-7|TRBV5-1|-|-
TGCGCCAGCGGGTCTTTCCACAGGAGCTCCTACGAGCAGTACTTC
CASGSFHRSSYEQYF